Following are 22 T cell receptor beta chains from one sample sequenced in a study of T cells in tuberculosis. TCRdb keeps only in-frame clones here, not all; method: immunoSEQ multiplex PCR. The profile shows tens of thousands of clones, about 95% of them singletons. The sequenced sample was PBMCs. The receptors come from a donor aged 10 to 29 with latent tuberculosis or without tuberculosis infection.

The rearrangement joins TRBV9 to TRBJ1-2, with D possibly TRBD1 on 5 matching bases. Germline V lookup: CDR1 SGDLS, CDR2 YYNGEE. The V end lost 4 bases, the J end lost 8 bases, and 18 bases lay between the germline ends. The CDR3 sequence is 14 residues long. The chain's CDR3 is CASSRRGGLGGYTF. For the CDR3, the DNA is TGTGCCAGCAGCCGTAGGGGAGGGCTGGGGGGCTACACCTTC.

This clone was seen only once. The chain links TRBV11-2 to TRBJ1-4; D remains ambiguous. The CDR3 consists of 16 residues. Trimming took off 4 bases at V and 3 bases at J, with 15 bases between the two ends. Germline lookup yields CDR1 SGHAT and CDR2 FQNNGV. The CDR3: CASSSTGKAANEKLFF. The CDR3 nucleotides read TGTGCCAGCAGCTCAACGGGGAAGGCGGCTAATGAAAAACTGTTTTTT.

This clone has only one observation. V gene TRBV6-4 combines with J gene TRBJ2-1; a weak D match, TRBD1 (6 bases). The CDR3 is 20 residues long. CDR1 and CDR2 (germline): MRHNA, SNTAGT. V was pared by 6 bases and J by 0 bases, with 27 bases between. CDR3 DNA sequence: TGTGCCAGCAGCAAACAGGGATTCGAATTATCGTTAGGCTCCTACAATGAGCAGTTCTTC. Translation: CASSKQGFELSLGSYNEQFF.

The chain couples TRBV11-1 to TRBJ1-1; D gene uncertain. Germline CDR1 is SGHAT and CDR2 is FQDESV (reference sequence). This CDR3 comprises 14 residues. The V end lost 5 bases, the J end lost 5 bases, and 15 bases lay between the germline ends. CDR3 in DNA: TGTGCCAGCAGCCCGGGCCTCGGAGGGACTGAAGCTTTCTTT. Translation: CASSPGLGGTEAFF.

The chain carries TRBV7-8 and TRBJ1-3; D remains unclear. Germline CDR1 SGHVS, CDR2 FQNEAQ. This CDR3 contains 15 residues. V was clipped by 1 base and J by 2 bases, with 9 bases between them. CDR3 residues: CASSLVPVTGNTIYF. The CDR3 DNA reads TGTGCCAGCAGCTTAGTTCCGGTAACTGGAAACACCATATATTTT.

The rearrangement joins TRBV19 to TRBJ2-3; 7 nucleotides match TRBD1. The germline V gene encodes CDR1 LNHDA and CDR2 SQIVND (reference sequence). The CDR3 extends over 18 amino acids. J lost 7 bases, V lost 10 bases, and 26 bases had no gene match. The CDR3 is CATRAPKQGSLQGYTQYF. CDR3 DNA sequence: TGTGCCACCAGGGCCCCTAAACAGGGGTCGCTCCAGGGGTATACGCAGTATTTT. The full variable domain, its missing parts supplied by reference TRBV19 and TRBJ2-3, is DGGITQSPKYLFRKEGQNVTLSCEQNLNHDAMYWYRQDPGQGLRLIYYSQIVNDFQKGDIAEGYSVSREKKESFPLTVTSAQKNPTAFYLCATRAPKQGSLQGYTQYFGPGTRLTVL.

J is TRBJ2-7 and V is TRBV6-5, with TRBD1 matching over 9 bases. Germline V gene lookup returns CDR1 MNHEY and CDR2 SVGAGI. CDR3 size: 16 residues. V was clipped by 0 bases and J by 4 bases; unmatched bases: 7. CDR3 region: CASSYSGTGPKYEQYF. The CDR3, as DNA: TGTGCCAGCAGTTACTCAGGGACAGGGCCAAAATACGAGCAGTACTTC.

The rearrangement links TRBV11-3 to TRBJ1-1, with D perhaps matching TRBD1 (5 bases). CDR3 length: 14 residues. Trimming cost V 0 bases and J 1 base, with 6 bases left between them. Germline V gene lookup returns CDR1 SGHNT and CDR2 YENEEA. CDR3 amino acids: CASSLDGQNTEAFF. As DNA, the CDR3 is TGTGCCAGCAGCTTAGATGGACAGAACACTGAAGCTTTCTTT.

The CDR3 DNA reads as TGTGCCAGCAGCTCCTGGACTAGAAGACCCACAGATACGCAGTATTTT. It translates to CASSSWTRRPTDTQYF. The V call is TRBV5-6, the J call TRBJ2-3; 7 bases line up with TRBD2. The CDR3 contains 16 residues. J gave up 2 bases and V 3 bases, and 9 bases lay outside the gene matches. CDR1 is SGHDT and CDR2 is YYEEEE in the germline V gene.

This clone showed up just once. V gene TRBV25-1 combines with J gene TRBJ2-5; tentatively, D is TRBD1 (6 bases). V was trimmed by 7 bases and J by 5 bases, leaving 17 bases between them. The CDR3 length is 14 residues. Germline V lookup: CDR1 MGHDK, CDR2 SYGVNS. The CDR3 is CASTGHRVLETQYF. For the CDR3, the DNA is TGTGCCAGCACCGGTCACAGGGTTTTGGAGACCCAGTACTTC.

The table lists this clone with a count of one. In DNA, the CDR3 is TGTGCCACCTTGGATGAGACACGGAACTATGGCTACACCTTC. It codes for CATLDETRNYGYTF. This chain uses TRBV6-5 with TRBJ1-2; D unclear. The ends were cut back, 10 bases at V and 2 bases at J, with 17 bases in the middle. Germline CDR1 MNHEY, CDR2 SVGAGI. This CDR3 has 14 amino acids.

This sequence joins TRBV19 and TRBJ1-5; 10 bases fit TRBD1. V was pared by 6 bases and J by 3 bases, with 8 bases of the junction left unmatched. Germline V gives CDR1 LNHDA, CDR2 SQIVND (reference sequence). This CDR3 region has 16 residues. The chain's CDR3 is CASRTGQGIINQPQHF. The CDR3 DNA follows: TGTGCCAGTAGAACGGGACAGGGGATAATCAATCAGCCCCAGCATTTT.

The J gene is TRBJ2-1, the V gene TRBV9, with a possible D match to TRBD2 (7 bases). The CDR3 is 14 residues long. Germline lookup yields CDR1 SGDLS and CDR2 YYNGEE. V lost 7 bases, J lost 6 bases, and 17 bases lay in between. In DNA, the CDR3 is TGTGCCAGCGCGAGGGGGGGCACGTTCAATGAGCAGTTCTTC. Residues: CASARGGTFNEQFF. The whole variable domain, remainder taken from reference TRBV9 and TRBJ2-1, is DSGVTQTPKHLITATGQRVTLRCSPRSGDLSVYWYQQSLDQGLQFLIQYYNGEERAKGNILERFSAQQFPDLHSELNLSSLELGDSALYFCASARGGTFNEQFFGPGTRLTVL.

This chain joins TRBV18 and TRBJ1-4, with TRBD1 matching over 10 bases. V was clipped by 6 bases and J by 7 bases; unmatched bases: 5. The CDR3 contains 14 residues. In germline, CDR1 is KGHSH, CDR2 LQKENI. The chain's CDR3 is CASSQTGGGEKLFF. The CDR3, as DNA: TGTGCCAGCTCGCAGACAGGGGGCGGTGAAAAACTGTTTTTT.

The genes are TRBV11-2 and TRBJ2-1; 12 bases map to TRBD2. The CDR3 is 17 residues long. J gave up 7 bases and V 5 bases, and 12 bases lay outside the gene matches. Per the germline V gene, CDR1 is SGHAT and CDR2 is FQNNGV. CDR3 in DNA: TGTGCCAGCAGCCAACGGGTGACTAGCGGGGGAGTTAATGAGCAGTTCTTC. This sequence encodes CASSQRVTSGGVNEQFF.

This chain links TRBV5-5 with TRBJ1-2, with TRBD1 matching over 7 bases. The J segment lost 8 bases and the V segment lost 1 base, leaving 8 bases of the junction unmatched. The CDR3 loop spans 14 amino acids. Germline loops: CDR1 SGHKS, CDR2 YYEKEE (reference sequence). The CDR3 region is CASSLTTGSSGYTF. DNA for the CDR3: TGTGCCAGCAGCTTGACGACAGGGTCGAGCGGCTACACCTTC.

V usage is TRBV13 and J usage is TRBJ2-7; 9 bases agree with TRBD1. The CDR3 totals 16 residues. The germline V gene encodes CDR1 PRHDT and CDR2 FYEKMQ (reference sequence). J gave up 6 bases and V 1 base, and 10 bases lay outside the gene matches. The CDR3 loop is CASSLAGTGSTPEQYF. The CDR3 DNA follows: TGTGCCAGCAGCTTAGCCGGGACAGGGTCGACCCCCGAGCAGTACTTC.

The CDR3 region has the DNA TGTGCCAGCCGACAGGGGACGGGGCAAGTTGAAGCTGAAGCTTTCTTT. It encodes CASRQGTGQVEAEAFF. The chain links TRBV19 to TRBJ1-1; 8 bases line up with TRBD1. This CDR3 region has 16 residues. The V gene's germline CDR1 is LNHDA and CDR2 SQIVND (reference sequence). The V and J ends lost 9 bases and 6 bases, in that order; junction bases with no gene match: 18.

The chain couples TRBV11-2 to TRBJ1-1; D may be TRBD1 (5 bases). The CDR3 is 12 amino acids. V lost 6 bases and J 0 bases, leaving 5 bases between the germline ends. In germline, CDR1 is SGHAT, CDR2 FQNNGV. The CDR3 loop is CASRGVNTEAFF. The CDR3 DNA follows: TGTGCCAGCAGAGGGGTGAACACTGAAGCTTTCTTT.

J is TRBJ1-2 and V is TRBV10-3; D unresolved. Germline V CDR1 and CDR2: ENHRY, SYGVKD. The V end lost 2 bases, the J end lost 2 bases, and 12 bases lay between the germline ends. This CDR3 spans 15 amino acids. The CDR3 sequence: CAISEAAGLNYGYTF. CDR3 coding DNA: TGTGCCATCAGTGAGGCTGCAGGTTTAAACTATGGCTACACCTTC.

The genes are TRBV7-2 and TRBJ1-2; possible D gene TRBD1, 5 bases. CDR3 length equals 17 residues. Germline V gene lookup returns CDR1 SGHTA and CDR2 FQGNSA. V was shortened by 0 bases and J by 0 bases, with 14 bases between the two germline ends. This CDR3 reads CASSLASAGPTNYGYTF. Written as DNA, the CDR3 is TGTGCCAGCAGCTTAGCATCTGCGGGACCCACTAACTATGGCTACACCTTC.

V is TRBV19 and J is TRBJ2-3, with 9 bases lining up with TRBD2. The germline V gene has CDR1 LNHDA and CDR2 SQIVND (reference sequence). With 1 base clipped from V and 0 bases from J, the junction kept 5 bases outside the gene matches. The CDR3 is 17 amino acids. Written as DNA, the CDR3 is TGTGCCAGTAGTATAGGTCTAGCGGGGCTCAGCACAGATACGCAGTATTTT. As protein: CASSIGLAGLSTDTQYF.